These 10 T cell receptor beta chains share one sample of origin, sequenced in a study of CD8 T cells in ankylosing spondylitis. One entry per CDR3 protein results from TCRdb running MiXCR on the 5' RACE reads. The sample has 290,000 or so distinct CDR3 sequences; under 25% are singletons. Sequenced input: blood, either unsorted or a sorted T cell fraction (not recorded which). These receptors all come from a female donor with ankylosing spondylitis or in good health (not recorded which).

This chain links TRBV20-1 with TRBJ2-3; 8 positions match TRBD1. CDR3 size: 15 residues. Germline V gives CDR1 DFQATT, CDR2 SNEGSKA (reference sequence). V shed 4 bases, J shed 2 bases, and the junction held 8 bases outside the gene matches. The CDR3 loop reads CSAINRDRPTDTQYF. For the CDR3, the DNA is TGCAGTGCTATCAACCGGGACAGGCCCACAGATACGCAGTATTTT.

This clonotype was recorded a few times. The chain uses TRBV20-1 and TRBJ2-7; D may be TRBD2 (6 bases). Trimming cost V 6 bases and J 4 bases, with 19 bases left between them. The CDR3 has 14 residues. Germline assignment: CDR1 DFQATT and CDR2 SNEGSKA (reference sequence). CDR3 nucleotide sequence: TGCAGTGCGGAAAGGAGGGGATTTGATTACGAGCAGTACTTC. Translating it yields CSAERRGFDYEQYF.

This clonotype was seen more than once but under ten times. The chain has TRBV7-6 and TRBJ2-1, with TRBD1 matching over 7 bases. Per germline, CDR1 SGHVS and CDR2 FNYEAQ. The CDR3 consists of 14 residues. Trimming cost V 1 base and J 7 bases; bases outside gene matches: 4. DNA of the CDR3: TGTGCCAGCAGCTTAGACGGGACAGAAAATGAGCAGTTCTTC. This codes for CASSLDGTENEQFF. The full variable domain, in which reference TRBV7-6 and TRBJ2-1 provide the parts outside the CDR3, is GAGVSQSPRYKVTKRGQDVALRCDPISGHVSLYWYRQALGQGPEFLTYFNYEAQQDKSGLPNDRFSAERPEGSISTLTIQRTEQRDSAMYRCASSLDGTENEQFFGPGTRLTVL.

The V call is TRBV12-3 or TRBV12-4, the J call TRBJ2-4, with TRBD1 matching over 7 bases. The CDR3 length is 15 residues. V shed 1 base and J 4 bases; nucleotides not matched to a gene: 4. CDR3 amino acids: CASSLGRQGKNIQYF. In DNA form, the CDR3 reads TGTGCCAGCAGTTTAGGCCGACAGGGTAAAAACATTCAGTACTTC.

This clonotype has just a few counts. V is TRBV12-3 or TRBV12-4 and J is TRBJ1-1; D is unclear. This CDR3 has 12 amino acids. V shed 4 bases and J shed 7 bases, with 10 bases lying between them. The CDR3 reads CASSSGRREAFF. The CDR3 DNA reads as TGTGCCAGCAGTTCGGGCCGACGTGAAGCTTTCTTT.

This chain joins TRBV7-9 and TRBJ2-2, with 10 positions matching TRBD2. Germline V gives CDR1 SEHNR, CDR2 FQNEAQ (reference sequence). V lost 5 bases to trimming and J lost 8 bases; unmatched junction nucleotides: 5. CDR3 length: 14 residues. The CDR3 loop reads CASSPGLALGELFF. The DNA of the CDR3 is TGTGCCAGCAGCCCGGGACTAGCGTTGGGGGAGCTGTTTTTT. The complete variable domain, with remaining parts taken from reference TRBV7-9 and TRBJ2-2, reads DTGVSQNPRHKITKRGQNVTFRCDPISEHNRLYWYRQTLGQGPEFLTYFQNEAQLEKSRLLSDRFSAERPKGSFSTLEIQRTEQGDSAMYLCASSPGLALGELFFGEGSRLTVL.

This chain links TRBV20-1 with TRBJ2-5, with 8 bases lining up with TRBD2. Germline loops: CDR1 DFQATT, CDR2 SNEGSKA (reference sequence). Losses at the gene ends were 0 bases for V and 1 base for J; bases not matched to a gene: 4. This CDR3 is built from 15 residues. The CDR3 loop reads CSARDGAGGQETQYF. Here the CDR3 DNA reads TGCAGTGCTAGAGATGGGGCGGGGGGCCAAGAGACCCAGTACTTC.

This clonotype has only a few counts. V usage is TRBV2 and J usage is TRBJ2-1; 8 bases are shared with TRBD2. V was clipped by 11 bases and J by 2 bases; unmatched bases: 8. Germline V CDR1 and CDR2: SNHLY, FYNNEI. The CDR3 sequence is 14 residues long. CDR3 nucleotide sequence: TGTGCCTTGAGCGGGAGCCGTGCCTACAATGAGCAGTTCTTC. It codes for CALSGSRAYNEQFF. Looking up the rest from reference TRBV2 and TRBJ2-1 gives the full variable domain: EPEVTQTPSHQVTQMGQEVILRCVPISNHLYFYWYRQILGQKVEFLVSFYNNEISEKSEIFDDQFSVERPDGSNFTLKIRSTKLEDSAMYFCALSGSRAYNEQFFGPGTRLTVL.

The chain employs TRBV29-1 and TRBJ2-7; D is perhaps TRBD1 (6 bases). This CDR3 has 13 residues. Germline V gene lookup returns CDR1 SQVTM and CDR2 ANQGSEA. Trimming stripped 7 bases from V and 2 bases from J, with 15 bases between. CDR3 nucleotides: TGCAGCGCACAGAGAGGGGGAGCCTACGAGCAGTACTTC. Protein: CSAQRGGAYEQYF.

This clonotype was counted only a few times. In DNA form, the CDR3 reads TGTGCCAGCAGCTTAGAGGAAGGGGTGTCCTCCTACGAGCAGTACTTC. Translation gives CASSLEEGVSSYEQYF. The chain is built from TRBV7-6 and TRBJ2-7, with D possibly TRBD1 on 5 matching bases. The CDR3 loop spans 16 amino acids. Germline lookup yields CDR1 SGHVS and CDR2 FNYEAQ. V was trimmed by 1 base and J by 0 bases, leaving 13 bases between them.